This T cell receptor beta chain appears in the sequencing data of a study of shared clonotypes between healthy human individuals. Repertoires were generated with immunoSEQ multiplex PCR, while TCRdb's copy carries only in-frame clones and drops some. Among approximately 2.1 million clones listed, more than 85% were seen once. V dropped 1 base and J dropped 3 bases, with 7 bases sitting between them. Germline V gene lookup returns CDR1 GTSNPN and CDR2 SVGIG (reference sequence). The CDR3 extends over 13 amino acids. This clone was seen more than once but under ten times. Different DNA sequences within this sample yield the same CDR3.

The clonotype was recovered from a man between 18 and 35 years old in good health. Some clones in this sample may be carry-over from other donors' samples. The J gene is TRBJ1-5, the V gene TRBV30; D unclear. The source material was naive CD4+ T cells from PBMCs. The subset denotes: CD45RA+ positively selected. CDR3 residues: CAWSGQSNQPQHF. CDR3 coding DNA: TGTGCCTGGAGTGGGCAGTCCAATCAGCCCCAGCATTTT.